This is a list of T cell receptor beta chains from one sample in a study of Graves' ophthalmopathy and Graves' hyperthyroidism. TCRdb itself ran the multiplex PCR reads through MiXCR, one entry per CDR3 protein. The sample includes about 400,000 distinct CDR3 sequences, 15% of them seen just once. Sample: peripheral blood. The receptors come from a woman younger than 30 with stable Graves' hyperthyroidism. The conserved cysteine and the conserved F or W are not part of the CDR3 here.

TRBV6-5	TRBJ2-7	ASTEEGGGGYEQY
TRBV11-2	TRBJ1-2	ASSRQSNGYT
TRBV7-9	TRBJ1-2	ASSYLEGENGYT
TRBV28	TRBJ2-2	ASSWDISRELF
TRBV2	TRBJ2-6	ATSPGQGGSGANVLT
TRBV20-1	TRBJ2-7	SARWHRDRGTYEQY
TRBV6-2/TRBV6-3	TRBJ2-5	ASRAGLAGVRETQY
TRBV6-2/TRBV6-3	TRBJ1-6	ASAYRGYNSPLH
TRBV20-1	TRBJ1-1	SAVAGRWNTEAF
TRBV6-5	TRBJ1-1	ASSLRVSTEAF
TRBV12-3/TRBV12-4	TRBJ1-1	ASSRRYTRFRMNTEAF
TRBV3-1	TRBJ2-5	ASSDTGGSETQY
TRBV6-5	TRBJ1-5	ASSYSEAGRGQPQH
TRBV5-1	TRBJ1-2	ASSLVGQEDYGYT
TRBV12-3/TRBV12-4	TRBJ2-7	ASSPSWSDYEQY
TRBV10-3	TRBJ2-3	AISEERSDSQY